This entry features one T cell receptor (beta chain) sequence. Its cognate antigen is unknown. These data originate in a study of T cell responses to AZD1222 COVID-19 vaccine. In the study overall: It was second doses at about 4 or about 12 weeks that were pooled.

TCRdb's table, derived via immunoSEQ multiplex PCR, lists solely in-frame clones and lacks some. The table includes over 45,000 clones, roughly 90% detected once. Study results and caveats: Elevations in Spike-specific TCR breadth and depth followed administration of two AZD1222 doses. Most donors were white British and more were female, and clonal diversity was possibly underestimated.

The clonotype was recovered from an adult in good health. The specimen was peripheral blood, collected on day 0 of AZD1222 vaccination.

The CDR3 sequence is CASRLRYQLFF. The CDR3 DNA follows: TGTGCCAGCAGGCTAAGGTACCAACTGTTTTTT. The chain carries TRBV28 and TRBJ1-4; D not resolved. V was pared by 6 bases and J by 12 bases, with 11 bases between. CDR3 length: 11 amino acids. Germline values: CDR1 MDHEN, CDR2 SYDVKM.